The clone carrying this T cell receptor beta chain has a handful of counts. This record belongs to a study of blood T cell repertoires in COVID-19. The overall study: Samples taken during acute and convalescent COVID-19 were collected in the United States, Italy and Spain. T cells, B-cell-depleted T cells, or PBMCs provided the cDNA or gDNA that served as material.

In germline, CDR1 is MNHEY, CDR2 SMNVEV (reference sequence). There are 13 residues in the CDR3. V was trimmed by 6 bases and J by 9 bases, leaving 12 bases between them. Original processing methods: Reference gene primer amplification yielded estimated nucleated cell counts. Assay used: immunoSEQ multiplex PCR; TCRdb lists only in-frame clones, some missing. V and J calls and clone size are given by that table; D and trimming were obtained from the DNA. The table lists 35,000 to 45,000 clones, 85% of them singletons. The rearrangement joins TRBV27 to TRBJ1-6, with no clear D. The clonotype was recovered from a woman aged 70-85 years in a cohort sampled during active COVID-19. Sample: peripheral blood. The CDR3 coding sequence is TGTGCCAGCAGGGGCTCAGTTGCTTCACCCCTCCACTTT. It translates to CASRGSVASPLHF.